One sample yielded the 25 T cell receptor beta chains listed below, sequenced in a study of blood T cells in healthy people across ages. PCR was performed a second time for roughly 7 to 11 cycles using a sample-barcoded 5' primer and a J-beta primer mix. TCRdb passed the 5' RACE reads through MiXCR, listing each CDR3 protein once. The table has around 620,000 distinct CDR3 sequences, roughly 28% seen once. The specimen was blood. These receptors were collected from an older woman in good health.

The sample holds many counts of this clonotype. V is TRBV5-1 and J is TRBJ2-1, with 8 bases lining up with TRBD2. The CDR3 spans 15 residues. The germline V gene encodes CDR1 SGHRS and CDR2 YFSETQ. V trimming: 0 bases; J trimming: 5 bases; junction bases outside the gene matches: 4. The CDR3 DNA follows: TGCGCCAGCAGCTTGGCCGGGACTAGAAACAATGAGCAGTTCTTC. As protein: CASSLAGTRNNEQFF.

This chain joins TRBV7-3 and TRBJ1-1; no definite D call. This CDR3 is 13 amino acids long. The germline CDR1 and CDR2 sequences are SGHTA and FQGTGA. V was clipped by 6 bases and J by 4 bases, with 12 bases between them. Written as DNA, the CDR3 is TGTGCCAGCAGTTCGGGTCCGAGCACTGAAGCTTTCTTT. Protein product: CASSSGPSTEAFF.

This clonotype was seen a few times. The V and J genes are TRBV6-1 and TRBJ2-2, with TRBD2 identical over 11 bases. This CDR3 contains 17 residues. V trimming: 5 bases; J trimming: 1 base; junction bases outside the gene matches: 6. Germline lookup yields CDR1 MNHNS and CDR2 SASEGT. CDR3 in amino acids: CASSPSSGGWNTGELFF. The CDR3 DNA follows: TGTGCCAGCAGTCCTTCTAGCGGGGGGTGGAACACCGGGGAGCTGTTTTTT.

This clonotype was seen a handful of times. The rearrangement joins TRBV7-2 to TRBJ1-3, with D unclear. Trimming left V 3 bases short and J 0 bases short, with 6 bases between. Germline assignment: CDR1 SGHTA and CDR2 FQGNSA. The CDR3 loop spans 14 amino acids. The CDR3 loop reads CASSLSTSGNTIYF. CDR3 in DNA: TGTGCCAGCAGCTTGTCTACCTCTGGAAACACCATATATTTT.

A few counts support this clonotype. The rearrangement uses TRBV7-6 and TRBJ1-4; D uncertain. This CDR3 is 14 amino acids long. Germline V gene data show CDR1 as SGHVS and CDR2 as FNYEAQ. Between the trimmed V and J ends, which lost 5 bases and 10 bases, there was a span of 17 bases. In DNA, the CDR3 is TGTGCCAGCAGCCTATACACGAGTGGTGGAAAACTGTTTTTT. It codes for CASSLYTSGGKLFF.

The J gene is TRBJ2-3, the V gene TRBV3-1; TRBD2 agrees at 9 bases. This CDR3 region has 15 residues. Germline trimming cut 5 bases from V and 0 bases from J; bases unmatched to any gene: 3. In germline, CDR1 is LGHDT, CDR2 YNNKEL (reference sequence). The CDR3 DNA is TGTGCCAGCAGCGGGCGGGGGGGGAGCACAGATACGCAGTATTTT. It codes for CASSGRGGSTDTQYF.

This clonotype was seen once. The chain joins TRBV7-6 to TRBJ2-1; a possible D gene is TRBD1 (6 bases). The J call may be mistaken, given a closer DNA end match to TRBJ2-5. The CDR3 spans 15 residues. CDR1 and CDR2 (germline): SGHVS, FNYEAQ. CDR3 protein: CASKASQGRRETQYF. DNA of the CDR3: TGTGCCAGCAAGGCTTCACAGGGACGGAGGGAGACCCAGTACTTC.

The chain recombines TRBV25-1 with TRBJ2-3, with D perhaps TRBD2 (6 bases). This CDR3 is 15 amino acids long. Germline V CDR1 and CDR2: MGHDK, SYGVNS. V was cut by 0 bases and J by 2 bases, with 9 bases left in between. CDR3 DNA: TGTGCCAGCAGTGAATACCAGGACTACACAGATACGCAGTATTTT. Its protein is CASSEYQDYTDTQYF.

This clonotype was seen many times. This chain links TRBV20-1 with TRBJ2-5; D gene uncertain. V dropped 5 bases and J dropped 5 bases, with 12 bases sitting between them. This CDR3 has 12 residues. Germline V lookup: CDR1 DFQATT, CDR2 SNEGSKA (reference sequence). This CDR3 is CSASIWQETQYF. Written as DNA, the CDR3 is TGCAGTGCTTCGATCTGGCAGGAGACCCAGTACTTC.

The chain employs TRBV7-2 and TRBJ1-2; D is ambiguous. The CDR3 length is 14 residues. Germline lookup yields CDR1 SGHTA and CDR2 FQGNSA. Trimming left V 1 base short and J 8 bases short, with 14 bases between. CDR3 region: CASSLVTNFLGYTF. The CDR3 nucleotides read TGTGCCAGCAGCTTAGTGACCAACTTTCTGGGCTACACCTTC. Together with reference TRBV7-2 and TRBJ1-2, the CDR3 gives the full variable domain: GAGVSQSPSNKVTEKGKDVELRCDPISGHTALYWYRQSLGQGLEFLIYFQGNSAPDKSGLPSDRFSAERTGGSVSTLTIQRTQQEDSAVYLCASSLVTNFLGYTFGSGTRLTVV.

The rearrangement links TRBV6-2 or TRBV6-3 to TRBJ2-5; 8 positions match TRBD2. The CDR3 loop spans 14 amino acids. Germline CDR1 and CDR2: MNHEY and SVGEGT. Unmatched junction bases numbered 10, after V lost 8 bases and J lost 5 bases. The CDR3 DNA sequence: TGTGCCAGCTTACCGGGGGGGCTAACGGAGACCCAGTACTTC. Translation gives CASLPGGLTETQYF.

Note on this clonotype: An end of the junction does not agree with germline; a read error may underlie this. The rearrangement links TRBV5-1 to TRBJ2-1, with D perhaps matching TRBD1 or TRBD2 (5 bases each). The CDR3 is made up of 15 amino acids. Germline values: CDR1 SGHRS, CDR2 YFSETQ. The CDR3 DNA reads TGCGCCAGCGGCTTGGGCAGTTGGGGGTACAATGAGCAGTTCTTC. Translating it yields CASGLGSWGYNEQFF.

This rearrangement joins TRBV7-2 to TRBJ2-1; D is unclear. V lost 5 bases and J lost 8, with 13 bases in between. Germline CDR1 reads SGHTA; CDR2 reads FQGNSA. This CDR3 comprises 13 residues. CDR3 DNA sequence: TGTGCCAGCAGCCCCCCAGGCGATTATGAGCAGTTCTTC. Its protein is CASSPPGDYEQFF.

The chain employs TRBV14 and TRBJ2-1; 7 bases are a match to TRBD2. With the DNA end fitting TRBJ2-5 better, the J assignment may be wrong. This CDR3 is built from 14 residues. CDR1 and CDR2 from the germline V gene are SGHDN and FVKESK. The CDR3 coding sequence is TGTGCCAGCAGCCAAGGCCGACCGGGGGGGACCCAGTACTTC. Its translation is CASSQGRPGGTQYF.

The CDR3 is CASSLGSASTDTQYF. CDR3 sequence (DNA): TGTGCCAGCAGTTTAGGTAGCGCGAGCACAGATACGCAGTATTTT. The rearrangement joins TRBV12-3 or TRBV12-4 to TRBJ2-3; TRBD2 is a possible D gene (5 bases). V lost 1 base, J lost 0 bases, and 8 bases lay in between. The CDR3 is made up of 15 amino acids.

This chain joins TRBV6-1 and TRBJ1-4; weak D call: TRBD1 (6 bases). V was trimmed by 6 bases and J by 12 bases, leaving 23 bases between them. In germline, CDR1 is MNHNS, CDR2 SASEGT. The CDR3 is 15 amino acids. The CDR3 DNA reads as TGTGCCAGCAGCCCACAGGGCTCCATAAAGGCGGAACTGTTTTTT. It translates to CASSPQGSIKAELFF.

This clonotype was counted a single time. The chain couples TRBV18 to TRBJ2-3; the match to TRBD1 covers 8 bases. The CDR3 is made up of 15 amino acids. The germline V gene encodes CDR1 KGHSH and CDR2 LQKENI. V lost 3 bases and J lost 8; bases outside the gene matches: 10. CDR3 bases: TGTGCCAGCTCACCTCCTGGACAGGGAACGATTACGCAGTATTTT. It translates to CASSPPGQGTITQYF.

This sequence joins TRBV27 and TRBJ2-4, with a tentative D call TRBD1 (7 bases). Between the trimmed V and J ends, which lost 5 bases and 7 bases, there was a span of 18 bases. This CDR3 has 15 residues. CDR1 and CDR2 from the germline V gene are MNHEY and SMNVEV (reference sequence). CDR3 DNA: TGTGCCAGCAGTAAGGGGGCGCGGGAACTTAACATTCAGTACTTC. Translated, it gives CASSKGARELNIQYF.

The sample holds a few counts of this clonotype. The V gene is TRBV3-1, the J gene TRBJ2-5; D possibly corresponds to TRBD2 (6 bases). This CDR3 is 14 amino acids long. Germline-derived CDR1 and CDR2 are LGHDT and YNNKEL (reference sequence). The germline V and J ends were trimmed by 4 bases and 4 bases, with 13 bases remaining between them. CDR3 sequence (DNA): TGTGCCAGCAGCCGACGGGGGACCCCAGAGACCCAGTACTTC. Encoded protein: CASSRRGTPETQYF.

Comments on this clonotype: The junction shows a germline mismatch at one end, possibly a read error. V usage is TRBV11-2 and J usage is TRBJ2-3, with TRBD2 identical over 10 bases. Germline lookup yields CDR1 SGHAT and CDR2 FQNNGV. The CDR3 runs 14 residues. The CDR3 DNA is TGTGCCAGCAGCTCTATAGCGGGGGGAGATGCGCAGTATTTT. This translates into CASSSIAGGDAQYF. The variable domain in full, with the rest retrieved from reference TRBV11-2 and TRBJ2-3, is EAGVAQSPRYKIIEKRQSVAFWCNPISGHATLYWYQQILGQGPKLLIQFQNNGVVDDSQLPKDRFSAERLKGVDSTLKIQPAKLEDSAVYLCASSSIAGGDAQYFGPGTRLTVL.

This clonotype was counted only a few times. In DNA form, the CDR3 reads TGCAGCGTTGAACTGTATGGGCTAGCCGTAGAGACCCAGTACTTC. Translated, it gives CSVELYGLAVETQYF. This chain connects TRBV29-1 to TRBJ2-5; maybe TRBD2 (5 bases). Germline values: CDR1 SQVTM, CDR2 ANQGSEA. Trimming stripped 2 bases from V and 4 bases from J, with 17 bases between. The CDR3 contains 15 residues.

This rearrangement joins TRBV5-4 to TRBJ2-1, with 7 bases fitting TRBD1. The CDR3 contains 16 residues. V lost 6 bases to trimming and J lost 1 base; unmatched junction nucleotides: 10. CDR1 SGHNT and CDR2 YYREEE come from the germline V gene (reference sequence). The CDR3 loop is CASTLAGGSSYNEQFF. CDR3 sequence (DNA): TGTGCCAGCACCCTTGCAGGGGGTTCGTCCTACAATGAGCAGTTCTTC.

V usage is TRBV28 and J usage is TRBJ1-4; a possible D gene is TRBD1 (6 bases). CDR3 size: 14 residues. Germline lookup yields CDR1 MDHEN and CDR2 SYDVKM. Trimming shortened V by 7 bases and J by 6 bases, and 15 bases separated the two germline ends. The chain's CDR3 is CASTKQGRDEKLFF. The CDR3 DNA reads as TGTGCCAGCACCAAGCAGGGGAGGGATGAAAAACTGTTTTTT. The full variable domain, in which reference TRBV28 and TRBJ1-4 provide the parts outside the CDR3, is DVKVTQSSRYLVKRTGEKVFLECVQDMDHENMFWYRQDPGLGLRLIYFSYDVKMKEKGDIPEGYSVSREKKERFSLILESASTNQTSMYLCASTKQGRDEKLFFGSGTQLSVL.

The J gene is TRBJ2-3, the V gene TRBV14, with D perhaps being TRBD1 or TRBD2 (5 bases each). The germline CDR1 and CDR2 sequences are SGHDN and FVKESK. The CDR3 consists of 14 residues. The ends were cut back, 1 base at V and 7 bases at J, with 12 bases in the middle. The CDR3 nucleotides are TGTGCCAGCAGCCAAGCAGTCCGGGGCAATACGCAGTATTTT. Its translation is CASSQAVRGNTQYF.

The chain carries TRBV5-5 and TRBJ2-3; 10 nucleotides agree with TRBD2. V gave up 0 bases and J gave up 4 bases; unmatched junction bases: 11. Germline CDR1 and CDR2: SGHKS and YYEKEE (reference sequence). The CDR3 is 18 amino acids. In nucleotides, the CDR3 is TGTGCCAGCAGCTTGGTCTCTAGCGGGAGTGGTGCGGCAGATACGCAGTATTTT. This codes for CASSLVSSGSGAADTQYF.